This record looks at one T cell receptor (beta chain) sequence and its context. There is no known antigen for this receptor. There are no base qualities to consult, and no much larger clone falls within one base. The record originates from a study of cytomegalovirus exposure and HLA in healthy donors (dated by TCRdb to about 2017). For the study in its entirety: According to an earlier analysis of 587 of the donors, some 180 million T cells yielded 117 million unique TCR beta sequences and about 300 Gb of sequence data. An early release covering just under 650 HLA-typed donors comprised approximately 300 gigabases of sequencing data and around 85 million unique TCR sequences. The genetic ancestry cluster associated with self-reported Caucasian donors included about 81% of the 300 to 450 genotyped donors. The study was designed to test whether signatures of past pathogen exposure could be identified by cataloging public T cell receptors. The study used immunosequencing to profile the T cell repertoires of approximately 690 subjects and linked those repertoires to cytomegalovirus serostatus. Besides the first cohort of 550 to 750 subjects, a separate validation cohort made up of over a hundred different subjects was used. To predict cytomegalovirus infection status, the study brought together high-throughput TCR immunosequencing, statistical association of individual TCRs with disease status, and machine learning. To study patterns of TCR occurrence, a later analysis re-analyzed previously published TCR beta repertoires from more than 550 donors and added high-resolution HLA genotyping. Rather than using new phenotypic data, the later analysis identified candidate immune exposures from TCR beta sequences and from how often those sequences occurred across donors. To decide whether each TCR beta V gene segment behaved as functional or pseudogenic, an earlier analysis of some 600 of the donors relied on high-throughput TCR beta sequencing. Donor age, sex, ethnicity and CMV serostatus were compiled together with the repertoire data. Genome-wide SNP genotypes for about three fifths of the 666 donors were used in a later genetic analysis, which treated that subset as a discovery cohort. Every repertoire in the discovery cohort had been generated on one and the same sequencing platform. Class I and class II HLA loci were covered by the typing at four-digit resolution. Typing coverage differed by locus: A, B, C, DRB1 and DQB1 were typed in roughly 620-640 donors, DQA1 in 522, DPA1 in roughly 590, and DPB1 in 400 to 480. Roughly 5 DR-DQ haplotypes were handled as single units for association and clustering, since linkage in the cohort was strong. Among about 410 genotyped donors of the cohort, an average of approximately 240,000 unique TCR beta nucleotide sequences was sequenced per donor, of which about 19% were non-productive.

Library preparation employed the immunoSEQ multiplex PCR assay. The multiplex PCR relied on a mix of 60 forward primers for TCR Vbeta segments and 13 reverse primers for TCR Jbeta segments. The CDR3 region of rearranged TCR beta genes was amplified from genomic DNA by a multiplex PCR assay. The amplified TCR beta libraries were sequenced on the Illumina HiSeq System as 87-base-pair reads. In the original analysis: Across the 666 repertoires, a later analysis counted tens of millions of unique TCR beta chains, some 11 million of which were shared by at least two donors. Raw reads were error-corrected and collapsed into unique sequences with a nearest-neighbor algorithm that merged closely related sequences to remove PCR and sequencing errors. Alignment of CDR3 sequences to IMGT reference sequences was used to assign V, D and J gene segments. For a sequence to be retained, a match of at least six nucleotides was required to both a V gene segment and a J gene segment. Rearrangements were called productive when the CDR3 lacked stop codons and stayed in frame with V and J; all others were non-productive. Following IMGT convention, CDR3 was defined as the stretch from the second conserved V-encoded cysteine up to the conserved J-encoded phenylalanine. In an earlier analysis of around 570 of the donors, sequences lacking an unambiguous match to a single V gene segment were excluded. In an earlier analysis of about 590 of the donors, a V segment was called functional when productive rearrangements were above 56.7%, and segregating when the standard deviation between donors exceeded 5%. To diagnose cytomegalovirus status from the catalog of TCR beta chain sequences, a statistical classification framework was built. A later analysis assigned V and J genes by comparing TCR nucleotide sequences with IMGT/GENE-DB human TR gene sequences. The TCRdist pipeline was used in a later analysis to assign CDR3 sequences and most-parsimonious VDJ recombination scenarios. A later analysis defined each TCR beta chain by its CDR3 amino acid sequence plus V-gene family, and excluded reads lacking a unique V-gene family. A later analysis removed several hundred highly shared, low-generation-probability nucleotide sequences to deal with suspected cross-contamination and a sequencing artifact. For each public chain, a later analysis derived a clonal expansion index from normalized ranks of inferred template counts within each repertoire. In a later analysis, generation probabilities were computed with a VDJ recombination model fitted to out-of-frame rearrangements, and the resulting probabilities were checked against IGoR. In a later analysis, hypergeometric tests were used to score TCR-TCR, TCR-HLA and TCR-CMV co-occurrence, with a repertoire-size bias correction applied to TCR pairs. A later analysis estimated false discovery rates by permuting HLA or CMV assignments 20 times. In a later analysis, co-occurring TCRs were grouped using DBSCAN, and TCRdist sequence similarity was added for clustering within HLA-allele-positive subsets. Repertoires with fewer than 30,000 or more than 120,000 public chains, plus five repertoires with anomalous nucleotide sharing, were excluded from co-occurrence clustering. Held by TCRdb, this immuneACCESS table contains in-frame sequences only and omits some clones. Under half of the omission traces to an unresolved V gene where checked; the cause of the rest is unknown. V and J calls and clone size are as listed in that table; D and trimming were resolved from the DNA. This sample lists around 200,000 clones; around nine tenths were detected once. Roughly 0.34% of the sample is taken by the ten largest.

Here is what the overall study found, with its caveats: The sequencing pipeline was judged likely to have produced a cluster of highly shared sequence variants as a technical artifact. The 87-base-pair reads could not distinguish some IMGT-functional V segments, including TRBV6-2 and TRBV6-3, so those segments were excluded. According to a later analysis, most CMV-associated TCR beta chains appeared to be HLA-restricted, and the HLA associations seemed to be driven largely by CMV exposure. Because some donors lacked HLA typing at each locus, the association tests relied only on the typed subset. According to a later genetic analysis, donors in an Asian-associated ancestry cluster had fewer N-insertions in productive TCRs than the roughly 700-donor mean. In both the original and validation cohorts, the classifier was reported to diagnose cytomegalovirus status with high specificity and sensitivity. In a later analysis, 16,951 TCR beta sequences were associated with specific HLA alleles at a false discovery rate of 0.05. Compared with equally common non-associated chains, HLA-associated TCR beta chains in a later analysis were more clonally expanded and had lower generation probabilities. V-gene and J-gene trimming of TCR beta chains was associated with a missense DCLRE1C variant in a later genetic analysis, and the association was replicated in an independent cohort. In vitro tests confirmed that three of the cytomegalovirus-associated TCR beta chains recognize cytomegalovirus antigens. In a later analysis, the rate of TCR association differed among HLA loci, with DRB1 alleles having the most associated TCRs and HLA-C alleles having the fewest. A further reported finding was that TCR beta sequences accurately predicted the HLA-A and HLA-B alleles for most subjects in the first cohort. In an earlier analysis of roughly 560 of the donors, most TCR beta V segments were observed in productive rearrangements about 87% or about 30% of the time, broadly matching IMGT annotations. Linkage disequilibrium might explain the correlated functional status among segregating V segments, but an unknown experimental factor could not be ruled out. Immune exposure information for the cohort was limited to CMV serostatus. Because counts were too low, about 17 rarely observed V segments, including chromosome 9 orphons, were excluded from the earlier analysis of 500 to 700 of the donors. The study gave a list of about 150 TCR beta chains associated with cytomegalovirus. In a later analysis, several top co-occurrence clusters were reported to appear linked to parvovirus B19, influenza, CMV and Epstein-Barr virus. Across donors, most TCR sequences were observed very rarely, whereas some public TCRs were present in many individuals. According to the authors, the approach could potentially be generalized to other disease states and immunological phenotypes. Presence/absence analyses assumed roughly uniform sequencing depth across donors, an assumption that may not hold. When HLA alleles, especially DR and DQ, strongly co-occurred, attributing TCR associations to individual alleles was difficult. Only TCR beta chains were sequenced in this cohort, and the absence of alpha or paired-chain data limited detectable features.

For CDR1 and CDR2, the germline V gene lists SQVTM and ANQGSEA. V drops 3 bases and J drops 7 bases, leaving 21 bases in between. Taken from cysteine to phenylalanine, the CDR3 has 15 residues. This entry keeps only the CDR3 DNA: 45 bases, framed from base 1. In total, more than 500 healthy bone marrow donors made up the cohort. At the time of sampling, every cohort member was nominally healthy, though immune exposures that went unrecorded were likely present. The donor was CMV seronegative and belonged to the group of 352 seronegative cohort members. A peripheral blood sample was collected from each donor, and TCR beta sequencing was performed on peripheral blood mononuclear cells. The Qiagen DNeasy Blood Extraction Kit was used to extract genomic DNA from the blood cell samples.

The rearranged chain carries TRBV29-1 and TRBJ2-5, with TRBD2 perhaps the D gene, on 6 matching bases. Specimen: PBMCs. This TCR was sampled from a woman between 25 and 40 years old in good health and CMV-seronegative. DNA sequence: TGCAGCGTTGACGGGCCCGGGGCCCTGGGAGGGACCCAGTACTTC. It codes for CSVDGPGALGGTQYF.